The 10 T cell receptor beta chains in this list originate from one sample, sequenced in a study of shared clonotypes between healthy human individuals. Repertoires were generated with immunoSEQ multiplex PCR, while TCRdb's copy carries only in-frame clones and drops some. The sample contains about 680,000 clones, less than 85% of which appear only once. Sequencing was done on a sample of memory CD4+ T cells sorted from blood. Subset defined: CD45RA-negative fraction. These receptors originate from a woman in her 30s in good health.

A word on this clone: This sample includes further DNA sequences coding for the same CDR3. The chain couples TRBV7-9 to TRBJ2-7, with TRBD2 as a possible D gene (5 bases). This CDR3 region has 13 residues. Germline CDR1 is SEHNR and CDR2 is FQNEAQ (reference sequence). V lost 5 bases to trimming and J lost 0 bases, with 8 bases between them. The CDR3 DNA reads as TGTGCCAGCAGCCTCGCGGGCTCCTACGAGCAGTACTTC. It specifies CASSLAGSYEQYF.

CDR3 residues: CASSLRGSGRGQYEQYF. CDR3 coding DNA: TGCGCCAGCAGCCTTCGCGGGTCTGGCAGGGGGCAGTACGAGCAGTACTTC. The chain carries TRBV4-1 and TRBJ2-7, with TRBD1 identical over 8 bases. V lost 4 bases to trimming and J lost 4 bases; unmatched junction nucleotides: 15. The CDR3 sequence is 17 residues long. The germline CDR1 and CDR2 sequences are MGHRA and YSYEKL.

CDR3 protein: CASSPRGDRESGSSYNEQFF. DNA for the CDR3: TGTGCCAGCAGTCCTCGAGGGGACAGGGAGTCCGGAAGCTCCTACAATGAGCAGTTCTTC. This chain links TRBV6-4 with TRBJ2-1, with 9 bases aligning to TRBD1. J was trimmed by 0 bases and V by 5 bases; bases with no gene match: 17. Germline CDR1 is MRHNA and CDR2 is SNTAGT. The CDR3 extends over 20 amino acids.

In its sample, this clone was seen a few times. This chain joins TRBV6-1 and TRBJ1-4; D is uncertain. This CDR3 contains 15 residues. The germline CDR1 and CDR2 sequences are MNHNS and SASEGT. V was cut by 6 bases and J by 0 bases, with 11 bases left in between. The CDR3 DNA reads TGTGCCAGCAGCCCCCGGGGAGCAACTAATGAAAAACTGTTTTTT. Its protein is CASSPRGATNEKLFF.

This clone showed up just once. The genes are TRBV5-6 and TRBJ2-1; no clear D. This CDR3 is 15 amino acids long. Trimming shortened V by 1 base and J by 2 bases, and 10 bases separated the two germline ends. Germline-derived CDR1 and CDR2 are SGHDT and YYEEEE. Written as DNA, the CDR3 is TGTGCCAGCAGCTTGATGGAACTTACCTACAATGAGCAGTTCTTC. Protein product: CASSLMELTYNEQFF. Combining the CDR3 with reference TRBV5-6 and TRBJ2-1 gives the whole variable domain DAGVTQSPTHLIKTRGQQVTLRCSPKSGHDTVSWYQQALGQGPQFIFQYYEEEERQRGNFPDRFSGHQFPNYSSELNVNALLLGDSALYLCASSLMELTYNEQFFGPGTRLTVL.

Notes on this clone: Other DNA variants within this sample encode the same CDR3. The V call is TRBV18, the J call TRBJ2-2; 8 bases fit TRBD2. Losses at the gene ends were 6 bases for V and 0 bases for J; bases not matched to a gene: 3. Germline V lookup: CDR1 KGHSH, CDR2 LQKENI. The CDR3 totals 15 residues. CDR3 protein: CASSPGLANTGELFF. The CDR3 bases are TGTGCCAGCTCGCCGGGACTAGCGAACACCGGGGAGCTGTTTTTT.

The chain links TRBV7-2 to TRBJ1-1; D is unresolved. This CDR3 is 16 amino acids long. Germline CDR1 is SGHTA and CDR2 is FQGNSA. V lost 1 base, J lost 4 bases, and 16 bases lay in between. CDR3 region: CASSLGGTASRTEAFF. The CDR3 coding sequence is TGTGCCAGCAGCTTAGGTGGTACGGCCTCCCGCACTGAAGCTTTCTTT. Variable domain in full (rest from reference TRBV7-2 and TRBJ1-1): GAGVSQSPSNKVTEKGKDVELRCDPISGHTALYWYRQSLGQGLEFLIYFQGNSAPDKSGLPSDRFSAERTGGSVSTLTIQRTQQEDSAVYLCASSLGGTASRTEAFFGQGTRLTVV.

This chain joins TRBV6-1 and TRBJ1-1; a possible D gene is TRBD1 (6 bases). The CDR3 loop spans 14 amino acids. The V end lost 6 bases, the J end lost 1 base, and 12 bases lay between the germline ends. CDR1 is MNHNS and CDR2 is SASEGT in the germline V gene. In DNA form, the CDR3 reads TGTGCCAGCAGCCTATCGGGGGCGAACACTGAAGCTTTCTTT. Translating it yields CASSLSGANTEAFF.

This clone appeared once. V is TRBV6-1 and J is TRBJ1-2, with 10 bases that match TRBD1. Germline CDR1 MNHNS, CDR2 SASEGT. Trimming took 5 bases from V and 2 from J; bases not matched to a gene: 5. The CDR3 has 15 residues. The CDR3 here is CASSSRDRGNYGYTF. The CDR3 bases are TGTGCCAGCAGTTCCCGGGACAGGGGCAACTATGGCTACACCTTC.

The chain is built from TRBV29-1 and TRBJ2-7, with 12 bases aligning to TRBD2. CDR3 length: 14 residues. The germline gives CDR1 SQVTM, CDR2 ANQGSEA. The trim removed 5 bases at V and 5 bases at J, leaving 7 bases unmatched. The CDR3 region is CSVRPTSGSNEQYF. The DNA of the CDR3 is TGCAGCGTTCGTCCGACTAGCGGGAGTAACGAGCAGTACTTC.